This T cell receptor beta chain emerged from a study of blood T cell repertoires in COVID-19. TCRdb's table, derived via immunoSEQ multiplex PCR, lists solely in-frame clones and lacks some. The sample shows hundreds of thousands of clones, 88% of them seen only once. Germline CDR1 and CDR2: GTSNPN and SVGIG (reference sequence). CDR3 length equals 15 residues. Trimming removed 2 bases from V and 1 base from J, with 15 bases in between. The chain has TRBV30 and TRBJ2-7, with D unresolved. This TCR derives from a woman aged 45 to 65 who had recovered from COVID-19. Sequenced sample: PBMCs or T cells enriched from blood (not recorded which). The CDR3 region has the DNA TGTGCCTGGAGTAAAACAGTGAAGGCTTCCTACGAGCAGTACTTC. It yields the protein CAWSKTVKASYEQYF.